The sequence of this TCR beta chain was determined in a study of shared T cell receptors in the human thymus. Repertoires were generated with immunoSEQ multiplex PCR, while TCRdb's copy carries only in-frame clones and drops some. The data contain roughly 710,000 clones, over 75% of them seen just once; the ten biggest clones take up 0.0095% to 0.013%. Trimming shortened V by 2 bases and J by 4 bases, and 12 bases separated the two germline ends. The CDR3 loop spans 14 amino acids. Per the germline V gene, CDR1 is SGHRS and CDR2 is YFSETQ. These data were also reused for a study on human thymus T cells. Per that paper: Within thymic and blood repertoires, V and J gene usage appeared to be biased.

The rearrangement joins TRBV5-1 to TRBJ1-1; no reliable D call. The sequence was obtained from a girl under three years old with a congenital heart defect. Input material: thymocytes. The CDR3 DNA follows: TGCGCCAGCAGCTTACGGGGTGGGGTCACTGAAGCTTTCTTT. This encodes CASSLRGGVTEAFF.